The next 22 T cell receptor beta chains were all read from a single sample in a study of cytomegalovirus exposure and HLA in healthy donors. Amplification used 60 Vbeta primers and 13 Jbeta primers. Sequencing used immunoSEQ multiplex PCR; TCRdb keeps in-frame clones, though not all of them. The sample lists 250,000 to 300,000 clones; 85% to 95% were seen once. Source material: PBMCs. The receptors derive from a girl aged 2 to 10 in good health and CMV-seronegative.

The V and J genes are TRBV29-1 and TRBJ2-7, with D unclear. Trimming took off 2 bases at V and 1 base at J, with 9 bases between the two ends. The CDR3 consists of 13 residues. Germline CDR1 reads SQVTM; CDR2 reads ANQGSEA. CDR3 in amino acids: CSVESPDSYEQYF. CDR3 DNA: TGCAGCGTTGAATCCCCAGATTCCTACGAGCAGTACTTC.

The chain carries TRBV7-9 and TRBJ1-6; no definite D call. This CDR3 contains 14 residues. Germline values: CDR1 SEHNR, CDR2 FQNEAQ (reference sequence). V was clipped by 5 bases and J by 10 bases, with 15 bases between them. The CDR3: CASSREGEESPLHF. The CDR3 nucleotides read TGTGCCAGCAGCCGGGAGGGTGAGGAATCACCCCTCCACTTT.

The genes are TRBV19 and TRBJ2-7; 10 bases are shared with TRBD2. The trim removed 4 bases at V and 3 bases at J, leaving 3 bases unmatched. CDR1 LNHDA and CDR2 SQIVND come from the germline V gene (reference sequence). This CDR3 comprises 14 residues. CDR3 coding DNA: TGTGCCAGTAGTAGGACTAGCGGAGGCTACGAGCAGTACTTC. Its translation: CASSRTSGGYEQYF.

This chain connects TRBV30 to TRBJ2-3; 11 bases align to TRBD1. V lost 3 bases, J lost 6 bases, and 5 bases stayed unmatched. Germline V gene data show CDR1 as GTSNPN and CDR2 as SVGIG (reference sequence). This CDR3 is built from 14 residues. The CDR3 region is CAWSRTGGSDTQYF. CDR3 bases: TGTGCCTGGAGCAGGACAGGGGGCTCGGATACGCAGTATTTT.

The gene calls are TRBV5-6 and TRBJ2-7, with 12 positions matching TRBD2. Germline V gene data show CDR1 as SGHDT and CDR2 as YYEEEE. The CDR3 has 14 residues. V shed 3 bases, J shed 9 bases, and the junction held 7 bases outside the gene matches. The CDR3 nucleotides read TGTGCCAGCAGCTGGACTAGCGGGGTTAACGGGCAGTACTTC. This sequence encodes CASSWTSGVNGQYF.

V usage is TRBV27 and J usage is TRBJ2-1; possibly TRBD1 for D (6 bases). This CDR3 has 15 amino acids. Germline V gives CDR1 MNHEY, CDR2 SMNVEV (reference sequence). The V end was cut by 7 bases, the J end by 2 bases, with 15 bases between. In DNA, the CDR3 is TGTGCCAGCACACCCGCAGGGGTTGCCTACAATGAGCAGTTCTTC. Protein sequence: CASTPAGVAYNEQFF.

The V and J genes are TRBV19 and TRBJ2-1; 8 nucleotides agree with TRBD2. Germline lookup yields CDR1 LNHDA and CDR2 SQIVND (reference sequence). CDR3 length equals 15 residues. Trimming cost V 5 bases and J 4 bases; bases outside gene matches: 7. In nucleotides, the CDR3 is TGTGCCAGTAGTTCCAGCGGGGGAGGGTACAATGAGCAGTTCTTC. Translating it yields CASSSSGGGYNEQFF.

This chain uses TRBV6-6 with TRBJ2-6, with D perhaps matching TRBD1 (5 bases). The CDR3 is 16 residues long. The V gene lost 2 bases and the J gene lost 1 base, with 9 bases spanning the gap. The germline V gene has CDR1 MNHNY and CDR2 SVGAGI (reference sequence). CDR3 amino acids: CASSYRQKSGANVLTF. The CDR3 nucleotides are TGTGCCAGCAGTTACCGACAGAAGTCTGGGGCCAACGTCCTGACTTTC.

This clone has just a few counts. The chain joins TRBV25-1 to TRBJ1-4, with D perhaps TRBD1 (6 bases). CDR1 and CDR2 (germline): MGHDK, SYGVNS. Trimming took 5 bases from V and 7 from J, leaving 20 bases between them. The CDR3 length is 16 residues. Here the CDR3 DNA reads TGTGCCAGCAGTCCACCCGGGGGGCCTGGGGGTGAAAAACTGTTTTTT. It translates to CASSPPGGPGGEKLFF.

The rearrangement uses TRBV9 and TRBJ2-3; TRBD2 might be the D (6 bases). The CDR3 sequence is 14 residues long. Per the germline V gene, CDR1 is SGDLS and CDR2 is YYNGEE. Trimming took off 0 bases at V and 4 bases at J, with 9 bases between the two ends. CDR3 residues: CASSVATSADTQYF. The CDR3 DNA sequence: TGTGCCAGCAGCGTAGCGACTAGTGCAGATACGCAGTATTTT.

The genes are TRBV15 and TRBJ2-5; perhaps TRBD1 as D (6 bases). Germline CDR1 LNHNV, CDR2 YYDKDF (reference sequence). The CDR3 consists of 15 residues. Trimming took off 0 bases at V and 1 base at J, with 9 bases between the two ends. The CDR3 sequence: CATSRDRGAQETQYF. The CDR3 bases are TGTGCCACCAGCAGAGACAGGGGAGCCCAAGAGACCCAGTACTTC. Filled out from reference TRBV15 and TRBJ2-5, the complete variable domain reads DAMVIQNPRYQVTQFGKPVTLSCSQTLNHNVMYWYQQKSSQAPKLLFHYYDKDFNNEADTPDNFQSRRPNTSFCFLDIRSPGLGDTAMYLCATSRDRGAQETQYFGPGTRLLVL.

The genes are TRBV7-6 and TRBJ2-6, with D unresolved. V shed 6 bases and J shed 9 bases, with 12 bases lying between them. This CDR3 contains 13 residues. The germline CDR1 and CDR2 sequences are SGHVS and FNYEAQ. CDR3 residues: CASRHAVGNVLTF. The CDR3 bases are TGTGCCAGCAGGCATGCGGTTGGCAACGTCCTGACTTTC.

This chain links TRBV5-4 with TRBJ1-5, with 7 bases aligning to TRBD1. The CDR3 extends over 14 amino acids. The J segment lost 5 bases and the V segment lost 0 bases, leaving 2 bases of the junction unmatched. CDR1 is SGHNT, CDR2 YYREEE, per germline (reference sequence). CDR3 DNA sequence: TGTGCCAGCAGCTTGGCCGGGACAGATCAGCCCCAGCATTTT. Its translation: CASSLAGTDQPQHF.

The chain has TRBV6-6 and TRBJ1-6, with 7 bases aligning to TRBD1. The germline gives CDR1 MNHNY, CDR2 SVGAGI (reference sequence). J lost 6 bases, V lost 4 bases, and 9 bases had no gene match. The CDR3 is 16 amino acids. CDR3 bases: TGTGCCAGCAGTTCCCCATCGGGACAGCTTAATTCACCCCTCCACTTT. Its protein is CASSSPSGQLNSPLHF.

This clone was seen once. The chain joins TRBV5-1 to TRBJ2-2, with 7 bases matching TRBD1. Per germline, CDR1 SGHRS and CDR2 YFSETQ. The CDR3 is 17 amino acids. V lost 5 bases to trimming and J lost 4 bases; unmatched junction nucleotides: 14. The chain's CDR3 is CASSGQVKGGSTGELFF. The CDR3 region has the DNA TGCGCCAGCAGTGGACAGGTAAAAGGCGGTAGCACCGGGGAGCTGTTTTTT.

The V call is TRBV5-1, the J call TRBJ2-2; D call uncertain. The CDR3 has 14 residues. Per the germline V gene, CDR1 is SGHRS and CDR2 is YFSETQ. Trimming took 0 bases from V and 4 from J, leaving 7 bases between them. For the CDR3, the DNA is TGCGCCAGCAGCTTGGCCACAGTCACCGGGGAGCTGTTTTTT. Translating it yields CASSLATVTGELFF.

Concerning this clone itself: A junction boundary mismatches the germline segment, possibly from a read error. This chain connects TRBV13 to TRBJ2-3; 9 nucleotides agree with TRBD1. The germline V gene encodes CDR1 PRHDT and CDR2 FYEKMQ (reference sequence). This CDR3 comprises 16 residues. The CDR3 DNA is TGTGCCAGCAGCATAGGACAGGGGTTATCCCCAGATACGCAGTATTTT. It codes for CASSIGQGLSPDTQYF. The whole variable domain, remainder taken from reference TRBV13 and TRBJ2-3, is AAGVIQSPRHLIKEKRETATLKCYPIPRHDTVYWYQQGPGQDPQFLISFYEKMQSDKGSIPDRFSAQQFSDYHSELNMSSLELGDSALYFCASSIGQGLSPDTQYFGPGTRLTVL.

V and J are TRBV19 and TRBJ2-2; 10 positions match TRBD2. The V segment lost 1 base and the J segment 0 bases; nucleotides outside the gene matches: 5. CDR3 length: 18 amino acids. Germline V CDR1 and CDR2: LNHDA, SQIVND (reference sequence). The CDR3 nucleotides are TGTGCCAGTAGTATAGTGGGACTAGCGTATTCGAACACCGGGGAGCTGTTTTTT. Protein sequence: CASSIVGLAYSNTGELFF. Combining the CDR3 with reference TRBV19 and TRBJ2-2 gives the whole variable domain DGGITQSPKYLFRKEGQNVTLSCEQNLNHDAMYWYRQDPGQGLRLIYYSQIVNDFQKGDIAEGYSVSREKKESFPLTVTSAQKNPTAFYLCASSIVGLAYSNTGELFFGEGSRLTVL.

This chain uses TRBV7-2 with TRBJ1-5; maybe TRBD1 (5 bases). CDR3 size: 18 residues. The germline gives CDR1 SGHTA, CDR2 FQGNSA. V was trimmed by 1 base and J by 0 bases, leaving 16 bases between them. CDR3 in amino acids: CASSLVVTATYSNQPQHF. In DNA, the CDR3 is TGTGCCAGCAGCTTAGTGGTGACAGCTACGTATAGCAATCAGCCCCAGCATTTT. Drawing the rest from reference TRBV7-2 and TRBJ1-5, the complete variable domain is GAGVSQSPSNKVTEKGKDVELRCDPISGHTALYWYRQSLGQGLEFLIYFQGNSAPDKSGLPSDRFSAERTGGSVSTLTIQRTQQEDSAVYLCASSLVVTATYSNQPQHFGDGTRLSIL.

The CDR3 loop is CASSLMKSNTEAFF. CDR3 DNA: TGTGCCAGCAGCCTGATGAAGAGTAACACTGAAGCTTTCTTT. The rearrangement uses TRBV27 and TRBJ1-1, with unresolved D. V gave up 6 bases and J gave up 2 bases, with 13 bases separating them. The CDR3 totals 14 residues. Germline loops: CDR1 MNHEY, CDR2 SMNVEV (reference sequence).

The chain couples TRBV10-3 to TRBJ2-5; 8 nucleotides line up with TRBD2. V lost 5 bases, J lost 4 bases, and 3 bases stayed unmatched. Germline loops: CDR1 ENHRY, CDR2 SYGVKD. CDR3 length equals 13 residues. CDR3 coding DNA: TGTGCCATCAGTCGAGCGGGAGCAGAGACCCAGTACTTC. This sequence encodes CAISRAGAETQYF.

The rearrangement uses TRBV5-1 and TRBJ1-2, with TRBD1 matching 8 bases. The J segment lost 8 bases and the V segment lost 2 bases, leaving 14 bases of the junction unmatched. The germline gives CDR1 SGHRS, CDR2 YFSETQ. This CDR3 contains 16 residues. In DNA, the CDR3 is TGCGCCAGCAGCTTAACTGGGGGGACAGGTTCACTGGGCTACACCTTC. Encoded protein: CASSLTGGTGSLGYTF.